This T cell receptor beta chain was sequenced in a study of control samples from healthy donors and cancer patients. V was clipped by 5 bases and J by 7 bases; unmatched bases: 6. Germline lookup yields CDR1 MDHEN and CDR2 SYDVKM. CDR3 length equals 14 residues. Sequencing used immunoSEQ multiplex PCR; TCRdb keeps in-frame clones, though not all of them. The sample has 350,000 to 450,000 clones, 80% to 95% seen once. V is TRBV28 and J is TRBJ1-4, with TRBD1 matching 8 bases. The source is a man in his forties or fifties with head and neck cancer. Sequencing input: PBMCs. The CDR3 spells CASSLRTGSEKLFF. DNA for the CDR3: TGTGCCAGCAGTCTAAGGACAGGGAGTGAAAAACTGTTTTTT.